This T cell receptor (beta chain) was found in a study of CD8 T cells in ankylosing spondylitis. This clonotype was found a few times. Antigen unknown. CDR3 size: 18 residues. Per germline, CDR1 MNHEY and CDR2 SVGEGT. The ends lost 10 bases at V and 7 bases at J; junction bases unmatched: 19. TCRdb reanalysed the 5' RACE reads using MiXCR and keeps one entry per CDR3 protein. Of roughly 38,000 distinct CDR3 sequences detected, approximately 10% appear once; the ten largest clones hold about a sixth. Study-level findings and limits: Disease-linked clones displayed a CD8+ phenotype and appeared relatively rarely in peripheral blood. Made up of eight highly homologous variants, a TCR beta motif appeared characteristic of ankylosing spondylitis blood. Matched ankylosing spondylitis synovial fluid reportedly contained a significantly enriched population of disease-linked clones.

This sequence was found in a male donor with ankylosing spondylitis or in good health (not recorded which). The sequencing input was blood, either unsorted or a sorted T cell fraction (not recorded which). The chain couples TRBV6-2 or TRBV6-3 to TRBJ2-1; 13 positions agree with TRBD2. DNA for the CDR3: TGTGCCACCAGAATTTTGGGGACGAGGACTAGCGGGAGTAATGAGCAGTTCTTC. Translation gives CATRILGTRTSGSNEQFF.